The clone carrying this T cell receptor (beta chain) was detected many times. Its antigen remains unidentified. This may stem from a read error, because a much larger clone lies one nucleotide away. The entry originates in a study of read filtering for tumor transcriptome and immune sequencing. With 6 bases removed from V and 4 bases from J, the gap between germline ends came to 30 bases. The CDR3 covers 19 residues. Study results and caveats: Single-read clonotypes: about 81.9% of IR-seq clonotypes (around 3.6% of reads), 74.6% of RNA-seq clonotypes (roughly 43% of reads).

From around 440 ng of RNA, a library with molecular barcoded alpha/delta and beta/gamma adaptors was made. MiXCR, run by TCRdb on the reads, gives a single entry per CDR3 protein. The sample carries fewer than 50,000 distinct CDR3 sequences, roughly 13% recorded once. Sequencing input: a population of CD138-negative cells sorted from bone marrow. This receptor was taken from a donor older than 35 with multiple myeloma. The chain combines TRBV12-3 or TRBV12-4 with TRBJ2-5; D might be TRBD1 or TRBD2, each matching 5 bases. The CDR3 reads CASSRRGSGQGEPGETQYF. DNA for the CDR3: TGTGCCAGCAGCCGACGAGGCTCCGGTCAGGGAGAGCCTGGAGAGACCCAGTACTTC.